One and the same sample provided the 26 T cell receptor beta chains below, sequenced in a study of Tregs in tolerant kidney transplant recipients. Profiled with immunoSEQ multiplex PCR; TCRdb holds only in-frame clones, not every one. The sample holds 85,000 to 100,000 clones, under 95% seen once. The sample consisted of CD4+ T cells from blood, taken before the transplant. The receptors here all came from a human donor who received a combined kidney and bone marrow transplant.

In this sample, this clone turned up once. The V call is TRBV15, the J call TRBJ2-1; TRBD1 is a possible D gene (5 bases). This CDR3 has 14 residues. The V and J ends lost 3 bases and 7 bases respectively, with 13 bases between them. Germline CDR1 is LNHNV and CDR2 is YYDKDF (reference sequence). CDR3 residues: CATSSFRELNEQFF. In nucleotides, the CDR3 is TGTGCCACCAGCAGTTTCAGGGAATTGAATGAGCAGTTCTTC.

CDR3 residues: CASAPVTGLAYNEQFF. CDR3 in DNA: TGTGCCAGCGCCCCGGTAACCGGACTAGCCTACAATGAGCAGTTCTTC. This sequence joins TRBV5-4 and TRBJ2-1; TRBD2 aligns across 7 bases. Trimming cost V 7 bases and J 2 bases; bases outside gene matches: 12. Germline V gene lookup returns CDR1 SGHNT and CDR2 YYREEE (reference sequence). This CDR3 is built from 16 residues.

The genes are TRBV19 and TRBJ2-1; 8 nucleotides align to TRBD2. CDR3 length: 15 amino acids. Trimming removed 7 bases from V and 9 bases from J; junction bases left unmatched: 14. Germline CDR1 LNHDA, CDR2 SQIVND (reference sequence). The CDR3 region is CASNTPGLGASEQFF. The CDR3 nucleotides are TGTGCCAGTAATACACCGGGACTAGGAGCCTCTGAGCAGTTCTTC.

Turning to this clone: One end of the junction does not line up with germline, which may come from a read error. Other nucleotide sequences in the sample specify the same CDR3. CDR3 DNA: TGTGCCAGCAGTCTACGGGACAGCGCATCCTACGAGCAGTATTTC. It specifies CASSLRDSASYEQYF. The chain has TRBV27 and TRBJ2-7; TRBD1 aligns across 7 bases. This CDR3 has 15 residues. Per germline, CDR1 MNHEY and CDR2 SMNVEV (reference sequence).

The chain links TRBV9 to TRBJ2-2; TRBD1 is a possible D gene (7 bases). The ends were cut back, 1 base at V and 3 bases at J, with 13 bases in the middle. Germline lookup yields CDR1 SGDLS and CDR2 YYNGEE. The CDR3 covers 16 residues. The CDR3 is CASSVSSRGDTGELFF. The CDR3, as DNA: TGTGCCAGCAGCGTATCGTCCAGGGGGGACACCGGGGAGCTGTTTTTT.

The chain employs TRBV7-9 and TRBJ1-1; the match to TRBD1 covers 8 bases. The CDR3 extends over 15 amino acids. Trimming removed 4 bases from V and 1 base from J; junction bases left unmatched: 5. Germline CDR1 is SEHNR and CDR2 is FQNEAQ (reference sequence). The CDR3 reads CASSSSTGGNTEAFF. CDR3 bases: TGTGCCAGCAGCTCAAGCACAGGGGGGAACACTGAAGCTTTCTTT.

CDR3 sequence reads: CASSIWEGRYGYTF. DNA for the CDR3: TGTGCCAGTAGTATATGGGAGGGACGCTATGGCTACACCTTC. The V and J genes are TRBV19 and TRBJ1-2, with a tentative D call TRBD1 (5 bases). Trimming left V 2 bases short and J 4 bases short, with 11 bases between. The length of the CDR3 is 14 residues. The germline CDR1 and CDR2 sequences are LNHDA and SQIVND (reference sequence).

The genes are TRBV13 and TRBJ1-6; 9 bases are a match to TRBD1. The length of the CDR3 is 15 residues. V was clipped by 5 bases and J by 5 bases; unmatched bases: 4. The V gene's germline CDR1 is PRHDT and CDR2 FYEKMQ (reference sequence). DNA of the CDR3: TGTGCCAGCAGCAATCGGGACAGGGATAATTCACCCCTCCACTTT. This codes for CASSNRDRDNSPLHF.

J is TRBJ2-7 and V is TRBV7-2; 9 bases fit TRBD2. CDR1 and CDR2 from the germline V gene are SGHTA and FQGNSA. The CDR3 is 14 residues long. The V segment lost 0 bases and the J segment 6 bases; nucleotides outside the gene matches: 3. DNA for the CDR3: TGTGCCAGCAGCTTAGCGGCGGGGGGGATCGAGCAGTACTTC. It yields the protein CASSLAAGGIEQYF.

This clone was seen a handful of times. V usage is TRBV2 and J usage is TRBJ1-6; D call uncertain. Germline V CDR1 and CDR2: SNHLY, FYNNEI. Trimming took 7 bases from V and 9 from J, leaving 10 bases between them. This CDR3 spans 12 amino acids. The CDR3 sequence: CASTQAGSPLHF. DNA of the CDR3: TGTGCCAGCACCCAGGCTGGTTCACCCCTCCACTTT.

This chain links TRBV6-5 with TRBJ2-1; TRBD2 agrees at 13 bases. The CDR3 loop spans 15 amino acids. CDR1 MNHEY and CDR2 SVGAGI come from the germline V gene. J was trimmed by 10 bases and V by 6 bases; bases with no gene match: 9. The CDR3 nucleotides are TGTGCCAGCAGAAAAACTAGCGGGGGGGCCTGGGAGCAGTTCTTC. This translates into CASRKTSGGAWEQFF.

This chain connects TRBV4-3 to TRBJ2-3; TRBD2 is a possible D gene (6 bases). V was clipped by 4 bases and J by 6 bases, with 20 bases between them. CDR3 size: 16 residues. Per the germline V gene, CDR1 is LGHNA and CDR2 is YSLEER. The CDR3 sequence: CASSPLRETGDDTQYF. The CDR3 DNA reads TGCGCCAGCAGCCCACTCCGGGAAACGGGGGACGATACGCAGTATTTT.

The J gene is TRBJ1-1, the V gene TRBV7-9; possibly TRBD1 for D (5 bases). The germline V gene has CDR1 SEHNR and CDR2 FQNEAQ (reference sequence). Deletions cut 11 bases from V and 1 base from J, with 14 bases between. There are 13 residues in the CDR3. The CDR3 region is CAVRQTPNTEAFF. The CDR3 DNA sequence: TGTGCCGTACGACAGACCCCGAACACTGAAGCTTTCTTT.

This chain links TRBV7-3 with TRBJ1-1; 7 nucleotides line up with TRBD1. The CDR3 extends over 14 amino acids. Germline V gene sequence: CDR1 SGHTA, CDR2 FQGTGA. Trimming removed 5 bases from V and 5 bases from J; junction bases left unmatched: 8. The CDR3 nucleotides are TGTGCCAGCAGCCCCCAGGGGGTCAAAACTGAAGCTTTCTTT. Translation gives CASSPQGVKTEAFF.

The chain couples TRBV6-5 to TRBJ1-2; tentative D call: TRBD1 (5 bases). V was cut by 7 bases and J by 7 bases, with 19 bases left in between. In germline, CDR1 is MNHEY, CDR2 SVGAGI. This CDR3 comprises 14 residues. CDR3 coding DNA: TGTGCCAGCACTCTTGGAGGGGTTCGTGGTGGCTACACCTTC. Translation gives CASTLGGVRGGYTF.

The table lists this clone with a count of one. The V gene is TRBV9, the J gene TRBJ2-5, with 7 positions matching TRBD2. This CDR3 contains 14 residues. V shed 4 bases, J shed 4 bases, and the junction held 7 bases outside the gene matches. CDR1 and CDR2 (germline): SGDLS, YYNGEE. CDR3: CASSQTSVGETQYF. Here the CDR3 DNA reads TGTGCCAGCAGCCAAACTAGCGTCGGAGAGACCCAGTACTTC. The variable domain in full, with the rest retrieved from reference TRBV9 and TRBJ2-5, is DSGVTQTPKHLITATGQRVTLRCSPRSGDLSVYWYQQSLDQGLQFLIQYYNGEERAKGNILERFSAQQFPDLHSELNLSSLELGDSALYFCASSQTSVGETQYFGPGTRLLVL.

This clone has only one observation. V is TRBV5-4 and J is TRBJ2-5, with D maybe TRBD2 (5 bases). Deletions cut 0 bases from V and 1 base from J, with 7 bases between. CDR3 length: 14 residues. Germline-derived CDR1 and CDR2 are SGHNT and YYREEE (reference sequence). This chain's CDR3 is CASSLALGQETQYF. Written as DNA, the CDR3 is TGTGCCAGCAGCTTGGCACTAGGCCAAGAGACCCAGTACTTC.

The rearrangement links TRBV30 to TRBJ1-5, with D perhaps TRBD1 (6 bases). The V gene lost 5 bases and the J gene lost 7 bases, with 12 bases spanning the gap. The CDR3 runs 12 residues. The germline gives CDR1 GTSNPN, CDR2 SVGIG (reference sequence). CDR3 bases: TGTGCCTGGGGTAGGGGGAGACAGCCCCAGCATTTT. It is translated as CAWGRGRQPQHF.

In DNA form, the CDR3 reads TGTGCCAGCAGCGTAGGGAGCGGGTACAGCACAGATACGCAGTATTTT. Translation: CASSVGSGYSTDTQYF. The V and J genes are TRBV9 and TRBJ2-3; tentatively, D is TRBD2 (6 bases). This CDR3 is built from 16 residues. CDR1 and CDR2 from the germline V gene are SGDLS and YYNGEE. V was cut by 0 bases and J by 0 bases, with 11 bases left in between.

CDR3 in amino acids: CASTLELRTQYF. The CDR3, as DNA: TGTGCCAGCACGCTTGAACTCCGGACCCAGTACTTC. The V call is TRBV7-2, the J call TRBJ2-5, with no clear D. V was trimmed by 7 bases and J by 7 bases, leaving 13 bases between them. Germline V gene lookup returns CDR1 SGHTA and CDR2 FQGNSA. The CDR3 has 12 amino acids. The whole variable domain, remainder taken from reference TRBV7-2 and TRBJ2-5, is GAGVSQSPSNKVTEKGKDVELRCDPISGHTALYWYRQSLGQGLEFLIYFQGNSAPDKSGLPSDRFSAERTGGSVSTLTIQRTQQEDSAVYLCASTLELRTQYFGPGTRLLVL.

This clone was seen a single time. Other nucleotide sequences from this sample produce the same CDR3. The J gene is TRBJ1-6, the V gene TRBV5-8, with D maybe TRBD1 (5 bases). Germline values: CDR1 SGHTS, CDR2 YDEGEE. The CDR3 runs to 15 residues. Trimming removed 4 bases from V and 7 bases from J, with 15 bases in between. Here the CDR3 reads CASSAGRGFNSPLHF. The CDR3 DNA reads TGTGCCAGCAGCGCAGGGAGGGGCTTCAATTCACCCCTCCACTTT.

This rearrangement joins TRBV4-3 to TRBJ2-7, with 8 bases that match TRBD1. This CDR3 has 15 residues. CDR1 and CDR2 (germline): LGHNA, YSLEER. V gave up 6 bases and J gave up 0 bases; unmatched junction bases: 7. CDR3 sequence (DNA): TGCGCCAGCAGTCTAGACAGGGGAAGCTCCTACGAGCAGTACTTC. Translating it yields CASSLDRGSSYEQYF.

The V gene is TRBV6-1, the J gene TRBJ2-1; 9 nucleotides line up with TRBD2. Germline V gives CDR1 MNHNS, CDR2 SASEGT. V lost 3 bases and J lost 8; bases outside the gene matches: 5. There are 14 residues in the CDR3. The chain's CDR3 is CASSEAGGLDEQFF. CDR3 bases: TGTGCCAGCAGTGAGGCGGGAGGGCTTGATGAGCAGTTCTTC.

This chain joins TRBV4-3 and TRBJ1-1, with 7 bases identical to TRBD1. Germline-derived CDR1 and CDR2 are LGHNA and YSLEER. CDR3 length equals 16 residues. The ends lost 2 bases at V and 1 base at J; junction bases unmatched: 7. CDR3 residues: CASSQRFRGRNTEAFF. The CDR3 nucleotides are TGCGCCAGCAGCCAACGGTTCAGGGGGAGGAACACTGAAGCTTTCTTT.

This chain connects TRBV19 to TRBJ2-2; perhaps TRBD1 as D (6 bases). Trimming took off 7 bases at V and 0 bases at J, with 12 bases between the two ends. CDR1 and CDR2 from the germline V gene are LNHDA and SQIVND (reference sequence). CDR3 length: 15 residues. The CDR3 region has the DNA TGTGCCAGTACTTGGGGGCGAACGAACACCGGGGAGCTGTTTTTT. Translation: CASTWGRTNTGELFF.

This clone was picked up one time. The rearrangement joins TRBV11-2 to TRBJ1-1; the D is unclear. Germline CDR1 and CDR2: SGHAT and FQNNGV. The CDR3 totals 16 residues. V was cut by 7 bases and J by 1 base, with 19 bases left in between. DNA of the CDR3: TGTGCCAGCACCCCGCCCGGTTCTGGGCGGAACACTGAAGCTTTCTTT. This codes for CASTPPGSGRNTEAFF.